This TCR beta chain was documented in a study of blood T cell repertoires in COVID-19. Germline V lookup: CDR1 SGDLS, CDR2 YYNGEE. This CDR3 is built from 17 residues. J was trimmed by 1 base and V by 0 bases; bases with no gene match: 3. The data were produced by immunoSEQ multiplex PCR, yet TCRdb's version contains in-frame clones alone and is incomplete. The sample has 55,000 to 80,000 clones; approximately 77% are singletons. The J gene is TRBJ2-5, the V gene TRBV9; 13 bases agree with TRBD2. The sequence came from a woman in her 70s with acute or convalescent COVID-19. Sample: peripheral blood. The CDR3 reads CASSVATSGGPQETQYF. The CDR3 DNA reads as TGTGCCAGCAGCGTAGCGACTAGCGGGGGGCCCCAAGAGACCCAGTACTTC.